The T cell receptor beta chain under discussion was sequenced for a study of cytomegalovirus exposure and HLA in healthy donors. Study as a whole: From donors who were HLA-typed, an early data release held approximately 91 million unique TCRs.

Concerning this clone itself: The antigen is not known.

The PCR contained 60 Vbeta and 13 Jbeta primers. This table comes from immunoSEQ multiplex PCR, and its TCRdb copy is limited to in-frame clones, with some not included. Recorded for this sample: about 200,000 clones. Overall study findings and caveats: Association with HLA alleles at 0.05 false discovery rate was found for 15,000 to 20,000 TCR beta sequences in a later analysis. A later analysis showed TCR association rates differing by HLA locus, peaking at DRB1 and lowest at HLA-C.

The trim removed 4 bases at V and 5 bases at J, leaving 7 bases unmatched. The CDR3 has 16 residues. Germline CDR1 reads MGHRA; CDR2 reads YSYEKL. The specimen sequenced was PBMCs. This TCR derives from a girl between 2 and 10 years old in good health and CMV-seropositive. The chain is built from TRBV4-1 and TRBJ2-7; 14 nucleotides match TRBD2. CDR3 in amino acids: CASSLIPTSGRDEQYF. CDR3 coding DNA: TGCGCCAGCAGCCTTATCCCGACTAGCGGGAGGGACGAGCAGTACTTC.